The present T cell receptor beta chain was sequenced within a study of blood T cell repertoires in COVID-19. Looking at the study overall: Collection of acute and convalescent COVID-19 samples took place in the United States, Italy and Spain. T cells, B-cell-depleted T cells, or PBMCs provided the cDNA or gDNA that served as material.

Only in-frame clones appear in the TCRdb table, and some are missing; sequencing was by immunoSEQ multiplex PCR. Of about 150,000 clones detected, 75% to 90% appear once; the ten largest clones hold 4%. In germline, CDR1 is SGDLS, CDR2 YYNGEE. This CDR3 is 18 amino acids long. V shed 4 bases and J 2 bases; nucleotides not matched to a gene: 14. Cohorts were assigned according to the clinical history that participants reported. All exposed participants met a person with COVID-19 within 2 weeks before entering the study. Material for sequencing was PBMCs or T cells enriched from blood (not recorded which). This chain joins TRBV9 and TRBJ2-3; 9 bases map to TRBD2. The clonotype originates from a woman aged 40-49 years who had been exposed to COVID-19. The CDR3 loop reads CASSPRTAGGLDTDTQYF. CDR3 nucleotide sequence: TGTGCCAGCAGCCCCCGTACAGCGGGGGGCTTGGACACAGATACGCAGTATTTT.